Below, 26 T cell receptor beta chains from the same sample are listed, as sequenced in a study of T-cell memory formation after mild COVID-19. TCRdb redid the calling of the 5' RACE reads with MiXCR, one entry per CDR3 protein. The sample carries roughly 350,000 distinct CDR3 sequences, roughly 13% recorded once. The source material was PBMCs or a T cell subset sorted from them (not recorded which). The receptors come from a man aged 18 to 29 who had mild COVID-19 (a few samples of this study predate the infection). Cell type and time point are not known.

This rearrangement joins TRBV7-9 to TRBJ1-5; D not resolved. The CDR3 covers 13 residues. In germline, CDR1 is SEHNR, CDR2 FQNEAQ (reference sequence). Trimming stripped 4 bases from V and 6 bases from J, with 10 bases between. DNA of the CDR3: TGTGCCAGCAGCTCCCGGCCGGGTCAGCCCCAGCATTTT. Encoded protein: CASSSRPGQPQHF.

The chain recombines TRBV9 with TRBJ2-2; D is undetermined. V was pared by 4 bases and J by 5 bases, with 12 bases between. The germline gives CDR1 SGDLS, CDR2 YYNGEE. The CDR3 spans 14 residues. CDR3 in DNA: TGTGCCAGCAGCCCTGGATTGGGGACCGGGGAGCTGTTTTTT. This sequence encodes CASSPGLGTGELFF.

J is TRBJ2-3 and V is TRBV23-1; perhaps TRBD1 as D (6 bases). TRBV23-1 is recorded as an ORF, its role being uncertain. This CDR3 is 15 amino acids long. Trimming took 6 bases from V and 0 from J, leaving 13 bases between them. CDR3 bases: TGCGCCAGCAGGACTCAGGGGATTAGCACAGATACGCAGTATTTT. It yields the protein CASRTQGISTDTQYF.

The rearrangement joins TRBV9 to TRBJ1-1; the D gene is possibly TRBD1 (6 bases). V shed 4 bases and J shed 7 bases, with 20 bases lying between them. The CDR3 covers 15 residues. Germline V lookup: CDR1 SGDLS, CDR2 YYNGEE. CDR3 nucleotides: TGTGCCAGCAGCCCCTCGATGGGGACAACAGGTGAAGCTTTCTTT. Protein sequence: CASSPSMGTTGEAFF.

V is TRBV24-1 and J is TRBJ1-2; a weak D match, TRBD1 (5 bases). The CDR3 has 12 residues. V lost 8 bases and J lost 8, with 14 bases in between. Per germline, CDR1 KGHDR and CDR2 SFDVKD. The CDR3 is CATIPGLGGYTF. In DNA, the CDR3 is TGTGCCACCATCCCGGGACTCGGCGGCTACACCTTC.

Only a few counts were recorded for this clonotype. This chain uses TRBV4-1 with TRBJ2-1; D may be TRBD2 (6 bases). Germline lookup yields CDR1 MGHRA and CDR2 YSYEKL. CDR3 length equals 16 residues. V was pared by 0 bases and J by 7 bases, with 16 bases between. The CDR3 is CASSQDFAGTVNEQFF. The CDR3 DNA follows: TGCGCCAGCAGCCAAGATTTTGCGGGAACGGTAAATGAGCAGTTCTTC.

This clonotype has only a few counts. CDR3: CASSPGTGSRGEQYF. As DNA, the CDR3 is TGTGCCAGCTCACCGGGCACAGGGTCTCGGGGGGAGCAGTACTTC. The rearrangement joins TRBV18 to TRBJ2-7, with D perhaps matching TRBD1 or TRBD2 (6 bases each). Trimming stripped 3 bases from V and 7 bases from J, with 19 bases between. The CDR3 spans 15 residues. The germline gives CDR1 KGHSH, CDR2 LQKENI. The full variable domain, completed using reference TRBV18 and TRBJ2-7, is NAGVMQNPRHLVRRRGQEARLRCSPMKGHSHVYWYRQLPEEGLKFMVYLQKENIIDESGMPKERFSAEFPKEGPSILRIQQVVRGDSAAYFCASSPGTGSRGEQYFGPGTRLTVT.

This clonotype has only a few counts. The chain couples TRBV7-2 to TRBJ2-7; D gene uncertain. V was shortened by 2 bases and J by 6 bases, with 11 bases between the two germline ends. The CDR3 is 13 residues long. In germline, CDR1 is SGHTA, CDR2 FQGNSA. CDR3 nucleotide sequence: TGTGCCAGCAGCTTAAGTAGCAGTGTCGAGCAGTACGTC. Translating it yields CASSLSSSVEQYV.

The table lists this clonotype with a few counts. V is TRBV11-2 and J is TRBJ2-5; possibly TRBD2 for D (5 bases). V was shortened by 4 bases and J by 6 bases, with 9 bases between the two germline ends. Germline loops: CDR1 SGHAT, CDR2 FQNNGV. CDR3 size: 12 residues. CDR3 in amino acids: CASSSRGQTQYF. For the CDR3, the DNA is TGTGCCAGCAGCTCCCGGGGTCAGACCCAGTACTTC.

This clonotype was seen a few times. The genes are TRBV6-1 and TRBJ1-6; TRBD1 agrees at 8 bases. The CDR3 has 13 amino acids. V shed 8 bases, J shed 9 bases, and the junction held 6 bases outside the gene matches. CDR1 and CDR2 from the germline V gene are MNHNS and SASEGT. For the CDR3, the DNA is TGTGCCAGCCGGACAGGGCAAAGTTCACCCCTCCACTTT. Translating it yields CASRTGQSSPLHF.

There are a few counts of this clonotype. The CDR3 reads CAISSGANYGYTF. CDR3 in DNA: TGTGCCATCTCGTCGGGGGCTAACTATGGCTACACCTTC. The gene calls are TRBV10-3 and TRBJ1-2; D may be TRBD1 (5 bases). Per the germline V gene, CDR1 is ENHRY and CDR2 is SYGVKD. The V end lost 8 bases, the J end lost 0 bases, and 10 bases lay between the germline ends. The CDR3 is 13 amino acids.

The V gene is TRBV4-1, the J gene TRBJ2-7, with TRBD2 as a possible D gene (7 bases). V gave up 4 bases and J gave up 0 bases, with 16 bases separating them. The germline V gene has CDR1 MGHRA and CDR2 YSYEKL. The CDR3 spans 16 residues. The CDR3 region is CASSLRLAGASYEQYV. CDR3 DNA sequence: TGCGCCAGCAGCCTCCGTCTCGCGGGGGCCTCCTACGAGCAGTACGTC.

The table lists this clonotype with a few counts. This sequence joins TRBV5-1 and TRBJ2-3; D gene uncertain. This CDR3 is built from 13 residues. Looked up from germline, CDR1 is SGHRS and CDR2 is YFSETQ. With 1 base removed from V and 4 bases from J, the gap between germline ends came to 7 bases. CDR3 protein: CASSLNLADTQYF. The CDR3, as DNA: TGCGCCAGCAGCTTGAACTTGGCAGATACGCAGTATTTT. The whole variable domain, filled in from reference TRBV5-1 and TRBJ2-3, reads KAGVTQTPRYLIKTRGQQVTLSCSPISGHRSVSWYQQTPGQGLQFLFEYFSETQRNKGNFPGRFSGRQFSNSRSEMNVSTLELGDSALYLCASSLNLADTQYFGPGTRLTVL.

This chain joins TRBV4-3 and TRBJ2-1, with D unclear. The CDR3 contains 16 residues. Germline lookup yields CDR1 LGHNA and CDR2 YSLEER. V gave up 0 bases and J gave up 8 bases, with 17 bases separating them. CDR3 protein: CASSQEGLTKGDEQFF. CDR3 DNA sequence: TGCGCCAGCAGCCAAGAAGGGCTAACGAAAGGCGATGAGCAGTTCTTC.

This chain joins TRBV9 and TRBJ2-5, with a tentative D call TRBD1 (6 bases). Germline V gene lookup returns CDR1 SGDLS and CDR2 YYNGEE. This CDR3 is 16 amino acids long. Trimming left V 3 bases short and J 5 bases short, with 20 bases between. The CDR3 region is CASSADLDRSTETQYF. The CDR3 nucleotides read TGTGCCAGCAGCGCCGACCTCGACAGGTCCACGGAGACCCAGTACTTC. The entire variable domain, with the rest obtained from reference TRBV9 and TRBJ2-5, is as follows: DSGVTQTPKHLITATGQRVTLRCSPRSGDLSVYWYQQSLDQGLQFLIQYYNGEERAKGNILERFSAQQFPDLHSELNLSSLELGDSALYFCASSADLDRSTETQYFGPGTRLLVL.

Only a few counts were recorded for this clonotype. The rearrangement uses TRBV28 and TRBJ2-4; D gene unclear. Trimming took 10 bases from V and 0 from J, leaving 7 bases between them. CDR3 length equals 12 residues. CDR1 and CDR2 from the germline V gene are MDHEN and SYDVKM. For the CDR3, the DNA is TGTGCCACCAGCTTAGCCAAAAACATTCAGTACTTC. Its protein product is CATSLAKNIQYF.

The table lists this clonotype with many counts. The rearrangement joins TRBV5-1 to TRBJ2-7; 8 bases line up with TRBD1. V shed 4 bases, J shed 0 bases, and the junction held 6 bases outside the gene matches. The V gene's germline CDR1 is SGHRS and CDR2 YFSETQ. This CDR3 contains 15 residues. Here the CDR3 DNA reads TGCGCCAGCAGCCCCGGACAGGGAAGCTCCTACGAGCAGTACTTC. Its protein product is CASSPGQGSSYEQYF. Complete variable domain (other parts from reference TRBV5-1 and TRBJ2-7): KAGVTQTPRYLIKTRGQQVTLSCSPISGHRSVSWYQQTPGQGLQFLFEYFSETQRNKGNFPGRFSGRQFSNSRSEMNVSTLELGDSALYLCASSPGQGSSYEQYFGPGTRLTVT.

The V gene is TRBV30, the J gene TRBJ2-2; D not resolved. Germline V gene data show CDR1 as GTSNPN and CDR2 as SVGIG (reference sequence). The V and J ends lost 0 bases and 4 bases respectively, with 15 bases between them. The CDR3 contains 16 residues. CDR3 amino acids: CAWSVIGLVGTGELFF. The CDR3 nucleotides are TGTGCCTGGAGTGTAATAGGATTAGTCGGCACCGGGGAGCTGTTTTTT.

This clonotype was recorded at least ten times. The chain is built from TRBV28 and TRBJ2-3, with 9 bases aligning to TRBD1. V lost 10 bases and J lost 4; bases outside the gene matches: 9. Germline CDR1 is MDHEN and CDR2 is SYDVKM. The CDR3 is 14 amino acids. DNA for the CDR3: TGTGCCATCAAGCGGGACAGGGTATCAGATACGCAGTATTTT. Translating gives CAIKRDRVSDTQYF.

V is TRBV19 and J is TRBJ2-3; 7 bases line up with TRBD2. The V segment lost 3 bases and the J segment 4 bases; nucleotides outside the gene matches: 4. CDR1 is LNHDA, CDR2 SQIVND, per germline (reference sequence). This CDR3 is built from 14 residues. The CDR3 DNA reads TGTGCCAGTAGTATCGAAGCGGGGTCAGATACGCAGTATTTT. Translation gives CASSIEAGSDTQYF. The full variable domain, rest sourced from reference TRBV19 and TRBJ2-3, is DGGITQSPKYLFRKEGQNVTLSCEQNLNHDAMYWYRQDPGQGLRLIYYSQIVNDFQKGDIAEGYSVSREKKESFPLTVTSAQKNPTAFYLCASSIEAGSDTQYFGPGTRLTVL.

This clonotype was recorded a few times. CDR3 residues: CATSDPTSGGQETQYF. The CDR3, as DNA: TGTGCCACCAGTGATCCGACTAGCGGGGGCCAAGAGACCCAGTACTTC. The chain recombines TRBV24-1 with TRBJ2-5; 12 nucleotides align to TRBD2. Germline CDR1 reads KGHDR; CDR2 reads SFDVKD. There are 16 residues in the CDR3. V lost 3 bases, J lost 1 base, and 2 bases stayed unmatched.

This clonotype was detected ten times or more. This chain joins TRBV6-4 and TRBJ2-3, with 8 bases that match TRBD2. Germline V lookup: CDR1 MRHNA, CDR2 SNTAGT. CDR3 length: 15 amino acids. V was clipped by 3 bases and J by 4 bases; unmatched bases: 6. CDR3 DNA: TGTGCCAGCAGTGAAGGAGCGGGGGCCGCAGATACGCAGTATTTT. As protein: CASSEGAGAADTQYF.

The chain joins TRBV28 to TRBJ2-5; D is possibly TRBD1 or TRBD2 (5 bases each). The length of the CDR3 is 13 residues. Germline V CDR1 and CDR2: MDHEN, SYDVKM. Trimming removed 6 bases from V and 3 bases from J, with 11 bases in between. The chain's CDR3 is CASRPGREETQYF. Here the CDR3 DNA reads TGTGCCAGCAGGCCGGGACGAGAAGAGACCCAGTACTTC. Based on the CDR3 plus reference TRBV28 and TRBJ2-5, the full variable domain is DVKVTQSSRYLVKRTGEKVFLECVQDMDHENMFWYRQDPGLGLRLIYFSYDVKMKEKGDIPEGYSVSREKKERFSLILESASTNQTSMYLCASRPGREETQYFGPGTRLLVL.

This clonotype was picked up one time. V gene TRBV5-6 combines with J gene TRBJ1-5; 8 nucleotides agree with TRBD1. CDR3 length: 14 amino acids. Unmatched junction bases numbered 7, after V lost 4 bases and J lost 7 bases. Germline loops: CDR1 SGHDT, CDR2 YYEEEE. CDR3: CASSASGGRQPQHF. The CDR3 DNA reads as TGTGCCAGCAGCGCCTCAGGGGGCCGGCAGCCCCAGCATTTT.

This clonotype came up a few times. The rearrangement joins TRBV9 to TRBJ1-1, with a tentative D call TRBD1 (5 bases). V was shortened by 4 bases and J by 4 bases, with 14 bases between the two germline ends. The V gene's germline CDR1 is SGDLS and CDR2 YYNGEE. The CDR3 loop spans 14 amino acids. CDR3 bases: TGTGCCAGCAGCCCAACGGGGGGGAGCACTGAAGCTTTCTTT. Protein: CASSPTGGSTEAFF.

This rearrangement joins TRBV4-1 to TRBJ2-5; 10 nucleotides match TRBD2. Germline loops: CDR1 MGHRA, CDR2 YSYEKL. The CDR3 runs to 17 residues. With 0 bases clipped from V and 1 base from J, the junction kept 5 bases outside the gene matches. CDR3 in amino acids: CASSQDEASGGQETQYF. The DNA for the CDR3 is TGCGCCAGCAGCCAAGATGAGGCTAGCGGGGGCCAAGAGACCCAGTACTTC.